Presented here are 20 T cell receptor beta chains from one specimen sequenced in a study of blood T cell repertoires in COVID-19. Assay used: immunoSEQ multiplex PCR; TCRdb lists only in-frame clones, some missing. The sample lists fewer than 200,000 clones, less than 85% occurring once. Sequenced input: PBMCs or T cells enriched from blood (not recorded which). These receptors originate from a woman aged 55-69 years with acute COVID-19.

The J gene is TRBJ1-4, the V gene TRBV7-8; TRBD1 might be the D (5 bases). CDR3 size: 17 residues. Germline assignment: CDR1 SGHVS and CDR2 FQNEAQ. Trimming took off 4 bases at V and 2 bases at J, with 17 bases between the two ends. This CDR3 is CASSSQGYLGTNEKLFF. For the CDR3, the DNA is TGTGCCAGCAGCTCCCAGGGTTACTTGGGGACTAATGAAAAACTGTTTTTT. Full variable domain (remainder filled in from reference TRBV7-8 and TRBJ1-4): GAGVSQSPRYKVAKRGQDVALRCDPISGHVSLFWYQQALGQGPEFLTYFQNEAQLDKSGLPSDRFFAERPEGSVSTLKIQRTQQEDSAVYLCASSSQGYLGTNEKLFFGSGTQLSVL.

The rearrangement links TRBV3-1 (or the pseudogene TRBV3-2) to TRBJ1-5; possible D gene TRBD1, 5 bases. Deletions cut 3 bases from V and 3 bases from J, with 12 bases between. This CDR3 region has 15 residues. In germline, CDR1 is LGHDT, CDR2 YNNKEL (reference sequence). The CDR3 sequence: CASSHGGVLNQPQHF. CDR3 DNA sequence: TGTGCCAGCAGCCATGGGGGGGTCCTCAATCAGCCCCAGCATTTT.

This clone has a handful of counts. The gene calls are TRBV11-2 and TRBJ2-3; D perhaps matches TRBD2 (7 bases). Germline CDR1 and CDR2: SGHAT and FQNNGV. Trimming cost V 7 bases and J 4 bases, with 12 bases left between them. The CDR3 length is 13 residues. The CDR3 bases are TGTGCCAGCAACACGGGGGGCGCAGATACGCAGTATTTT. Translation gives CASNTGGADTQYF.

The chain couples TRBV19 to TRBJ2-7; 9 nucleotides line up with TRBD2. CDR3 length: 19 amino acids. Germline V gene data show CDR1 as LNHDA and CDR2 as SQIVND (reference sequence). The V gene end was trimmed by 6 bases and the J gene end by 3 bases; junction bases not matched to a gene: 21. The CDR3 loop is CASSLLRRRDGGRDYEQYF. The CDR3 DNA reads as TGTGCCAGTAGCCTCCTCAGGAGGAGAGATGGCGGGAGGGACTACGAGCAGTACTTC.

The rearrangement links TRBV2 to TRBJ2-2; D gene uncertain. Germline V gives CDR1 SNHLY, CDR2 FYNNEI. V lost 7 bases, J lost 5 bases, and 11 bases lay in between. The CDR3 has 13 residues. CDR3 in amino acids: CASTLRSTGELFF. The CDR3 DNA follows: TGTGCCAGCACATTGAGATCTACCGGGGAGCTGTTTTTT.

CDR3 amino acids: CASSTGGTGVTNSPLHF. The CDR3 coding sequence is TGTGCCAGTAGTACCGGGGGGACAGGAGTAACTAATTCACCCCTCCACTTT. The chain employs TRBV19 and TRBJ1-6; 8 nucleotides align to TRBD1. Germline values: CDR1 LNHDA, CDR2 SQIVND (reference sequence). This CDR3 is built from 17 residues. V was pared by 4 bases and J by 6 bases, with 11 bases of the junction left unmatched.

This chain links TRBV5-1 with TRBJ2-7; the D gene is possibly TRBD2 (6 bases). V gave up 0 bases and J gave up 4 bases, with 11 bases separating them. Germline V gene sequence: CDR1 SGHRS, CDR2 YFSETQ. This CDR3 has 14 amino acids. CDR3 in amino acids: CASSLGASVYEQYF. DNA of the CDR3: TGCGCCAGCAGCTTGGGGGCTAGCGTGTACGAGCAGTACTTC.

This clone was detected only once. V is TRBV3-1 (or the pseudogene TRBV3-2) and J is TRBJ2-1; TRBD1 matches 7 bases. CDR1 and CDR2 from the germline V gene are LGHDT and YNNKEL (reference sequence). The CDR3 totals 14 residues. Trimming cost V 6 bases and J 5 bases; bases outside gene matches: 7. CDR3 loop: CASRVRGTDNEQFF. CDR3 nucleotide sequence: TGTGCCAGCAGGGTAAGGGGGACAGACAATGAGCAGTTCTTC.

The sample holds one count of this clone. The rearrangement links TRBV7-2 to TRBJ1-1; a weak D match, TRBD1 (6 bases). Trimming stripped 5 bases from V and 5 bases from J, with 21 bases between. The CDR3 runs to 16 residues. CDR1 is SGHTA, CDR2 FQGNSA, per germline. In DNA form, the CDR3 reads TGTGCCAGCAGCCCTCAAGTTGGCCGGGGGGCGACTGAAGCTTTCTTT. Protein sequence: CASSPQVGRGATEAFF.

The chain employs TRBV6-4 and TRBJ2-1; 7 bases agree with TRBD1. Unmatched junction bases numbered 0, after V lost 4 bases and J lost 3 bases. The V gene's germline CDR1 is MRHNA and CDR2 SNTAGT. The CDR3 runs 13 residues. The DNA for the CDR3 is TGTGCCAGCAGTGGGACAGGCTACAATGAGCAGTTCTTC. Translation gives CASSGTGYNEQFF.

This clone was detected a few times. The CDR3 nucleotides are TGTGCCAGCAGCCCCCGACTAAGACAGGGGACGAACTATGGCTACACCTTC. Protein product: CASSPRLRQGTNYGYTF. The gene calls are TRBV3-1 (or the pseudogene TRBV3-2) and TRBJ1-2; 8 nucleotides agree with TRBD1. This CDR3 is built from 17 residues. The germline CDR1 and CDR2 sequences are LGHDT and YNNKEL (reference sequence). Trimming cost V 4 bases and J 2 bases; bases outside gene matches: 12.

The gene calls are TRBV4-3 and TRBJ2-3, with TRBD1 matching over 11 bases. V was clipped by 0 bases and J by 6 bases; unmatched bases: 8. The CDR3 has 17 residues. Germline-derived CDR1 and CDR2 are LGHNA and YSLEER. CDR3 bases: TGCGCCAGCAGCCAAGATACGGACAGGGGGCGCCGGGATACGCAGTATTTT. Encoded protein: CASSQDTDRGRRDTQYF.

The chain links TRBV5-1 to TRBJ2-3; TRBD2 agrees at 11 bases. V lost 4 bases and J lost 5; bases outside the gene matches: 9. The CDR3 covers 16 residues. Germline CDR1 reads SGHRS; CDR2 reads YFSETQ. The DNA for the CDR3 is TGCGCCAGCAGCCCAATAGCGGGAGGGAGGATAGATACGCAGTATTTT. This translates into CASSPIAGGRIDTQYF.

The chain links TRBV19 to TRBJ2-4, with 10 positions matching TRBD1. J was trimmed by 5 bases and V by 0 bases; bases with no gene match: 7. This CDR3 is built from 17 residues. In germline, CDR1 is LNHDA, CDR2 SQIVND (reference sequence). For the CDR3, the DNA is TGTGCCAGTAGTATAGATTCGACAGGGGGCTATGAAAACATTCAGTACTTC. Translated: CASSIDSTGGYENIQYF.

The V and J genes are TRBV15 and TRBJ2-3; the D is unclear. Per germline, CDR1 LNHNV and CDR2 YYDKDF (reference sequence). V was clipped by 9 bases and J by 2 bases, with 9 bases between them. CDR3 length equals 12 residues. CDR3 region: CATTQNTDTQYF. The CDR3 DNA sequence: TGTGCCACTACACAGAACACAGATACGCAGTATTTT.

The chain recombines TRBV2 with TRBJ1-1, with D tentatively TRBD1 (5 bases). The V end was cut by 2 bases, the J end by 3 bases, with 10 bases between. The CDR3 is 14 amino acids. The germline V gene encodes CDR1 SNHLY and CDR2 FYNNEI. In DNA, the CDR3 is TGTGCCAGCAGTGAAAGGGGTAGGGACACTGAAGCTTTCTTT. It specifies CASSERGRDTEAFF.

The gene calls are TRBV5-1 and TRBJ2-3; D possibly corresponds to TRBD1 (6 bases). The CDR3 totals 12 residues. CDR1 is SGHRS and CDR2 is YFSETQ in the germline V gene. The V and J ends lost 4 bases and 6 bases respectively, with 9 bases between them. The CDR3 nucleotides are TGCGCCAGCAGCCCCGACAGGGATACGCAGTATTTT. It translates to CASSPDRDTQYF.

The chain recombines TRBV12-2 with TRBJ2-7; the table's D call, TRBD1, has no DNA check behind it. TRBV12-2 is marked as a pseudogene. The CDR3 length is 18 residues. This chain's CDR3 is CASRLGFPGQARQDEQYV. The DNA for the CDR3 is TGTGCAAGTCGCTTAGGTTTTCCGGGACAGGCCCGTCAAGACGAGCAGTACGTC.

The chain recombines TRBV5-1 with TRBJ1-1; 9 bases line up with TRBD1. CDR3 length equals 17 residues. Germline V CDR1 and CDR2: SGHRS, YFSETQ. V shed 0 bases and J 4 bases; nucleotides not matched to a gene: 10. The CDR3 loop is CASSLVPGQGWGTEAFF. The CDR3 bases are TGCGCCAGCAGCTTGGTCCCGGGACAGGGTTGGGGCACTGAAGCTTTCTTT.

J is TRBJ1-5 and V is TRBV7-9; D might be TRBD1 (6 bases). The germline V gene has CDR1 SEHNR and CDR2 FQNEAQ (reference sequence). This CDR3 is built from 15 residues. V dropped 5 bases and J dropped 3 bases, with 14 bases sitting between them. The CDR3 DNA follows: TGTGCCAGCAGCGAATACAACAGGGACAATCAGCCCCAGCATTTT. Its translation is CASSEYNRDNQPQHF.